These 18 T cell receptor beta chains were sequenced from one sample in a study of blood T cell repertoires in COVID-19. Generated by immunoSEQ multiplex PCR, the TCRdb table keeps only in-frame clones and is missing some. The data contain approximately 170,000 clones, about four fifths of them singletons. Sequenced sample: peripheral blood. The receptors originated from an elderly woman with active or convalescent COVID-19.

This clone was recorded a few times. The chain links TRBV18 to TRBJ1-1; 12 positions agree with TRBD1. V was pared by 0 bases and J by 5 bases, with 1 base of the junction left unmatched. The CDR3 length is 15 residues. In germline, CDR1 is KGHSH, CDR2 LQKENI. The CDR3 protein is CASSPPGQGATEAFF. The DNA of the CDR3 is TGTGCCAGCTCACCACCGGGACAGGGGGCTACTGAAGCTTTCTTT.

This clone has only one observation. The rearrangement joins TRBV5-8 to TRBJ2-6; 10 nucleotides align to TRBD2. The V and J ends lost 3 bases and 0 bases, in that order; junction bases with no gene match: 6. The CDR3 loop spans 18 amino acids. Germline CDR1 and CDR2: SGHTS and YDEGEE. Here the CDR3 reads CASSWMASGSSGANVLTF. Written as DNA, the CDR3 is TGTGCCAGCAGCTGGATGGCTAGCGGGAGCTCTGGGGCCAACGTCCTGACTTTC.

Here the CDR3 DNA reads TGTGCCATCAGTGAGCCCGATCAGCCCCAGCATTTT. Translating gives CAISEPDQPQHF. The V call is TRBV10-3, the J call TRBJ1-5; no reliable D call. Trimming took 2 bases from V and 5 from J, leaving 4 bases between them. The CDR3 sequence is 12 residues long. Looked up from germline, CDR1 is ENHRY and CDR2 is SYGVKD.

The gene calls are TRBV25-1 and TRBJ1-1; 7 bases line up with TRBD1. The V gene's germline CDR1 is MGHDK and CDR2 SYGVNS. This CDR3 spans 15 amino acids. V lost 5 bases to trimming and J lost 2 bases; unmatched junction nucleotides: 8. CDR3 nucleotides: TGTGCCAGCAGTAAACGGACAGGTGGCAACACTGAAGCTTTCTTT. This gives the protein CASSKRTGGNTEAFF. Full variable domain (remainder filled in from reference TRBV25-1 and TRBJ1-1): EADIYQTPRYLVIGTGKKITLECSQTMGHDKMYWYQQDPGMELHLIHYSYGVNSTEKGDLSSESTVSRIRTEHFPLTLESARPSHTSQYLCASSKRTGGNTEAFFGQGTRLTVV.

This chain joins TRBV9 and TRBJ1-1, with TRBD1 identical over 7 bases. Losses at the gene ends were 6 bases for V and 4 bases for J; bases not matched to a gene: 9. Germline assignment: CDR1 SGDLS and CDR2 YYNGEE. This CDR3 is built from 14 residues. Here the CDR3 DNA reads TGTGCCAGCACGGAAGGGGGCGGTACCACTGAAGCTTTCTTT. Translation: CASTEGGGTTEAFF.

V and J are TRBV19 and TRBJ1-2; 8 bases are a match to TRBD1. The CDR3 runs 17 residues. Germline CDR1 reads LNHDA; CDR2 reads SQIVND (reference sequence). V lost 5 bases, J lost 0 bases, and 11 bases stayed unmatched. The CDR3 spells CASSSPGTGPSNYGYTF. CDR3 nucleotide sequence: TGTGCCAGTAGTTCTCCCGGGACAGGTCCTTCTAACTATGGCTACACCTTC.

Worth noting for this clone: Other DNA sequences in this specimen translate into the identical CDR3. The V gene is TRBV5-1, the J gene TRBJ2-5, with TRBD1 identical over 7 bases. V trimming: 0 bases; J trimming: 5 bases; junction bases outside the gene matches: 4. This CDR3 is 14 amino acids long. CDR1 and CDR2 (germline): SGHRS, YFSETQ. The CDR3 sequence is CASSLGQGQETQYF. CDR3 DNA sequence: TGCGCCAGCAGCTTGGGACAGGGTCAGGAGACCCAGTACTTC.

The rearrangement joins TRBV7-9 to TRBJ2-7; D possibly corresponds to TRBD1 (6 bases). Trimming stripped 6 bases from V and 2 bases from J, with 14 bases between. CDR3 length equals 14 residues. Germline lookup yields CDR1 SEHNR and CDR2 FQNEAQ (reference sequence). The CDR3 loop reads CASSNLAGAYEQYF. The CDR3 nucleotides read TGTGCCAGCAGTAATTTGGCAGGGGCCTACGAGCAGTACTTC.

V and J are TRBV27 and TRBJ2-1; possible D gene TRBD2, 6 bases. Germline V gene lookup returns CDR1 MNHEY and CDR2 SMNVEV (reference sequence). V lost 5 bases, J lost 8 bases, and 13 bases lay in between. CDR3 length equals 13 residues. The CDR3 region is CASSRPRRDEQFF. CDR3 DNA: TGTGCCAGCAGTCGCCCGAGGAGGGATGAGCAGTTCTTC.

V and J are TRBV9 and TRBJ1-4; no clear D gene. V lost 0 bases, J lost 8 bases, and 11 bases lay in between. Germline V gives CDR1 SGDLS, CDR2 YYNGEE. This CDR3 has 14 residues. Here the CDR3 reads CASSVDGLREKLFF. The CDR3 nucleotides are TGTGCCAGCAGCGTAGATGGGTTGAGGGAAAAACTGTTTTTT.

The rearrangement uses TRBV5-1 and TRBJ1-3; D is uncertain. The ends were cut back, 0 bases at V and 7 bases at J, with 14 bases in the middle. The CDR3 sequence is 15 residues long. Germline assignment: CDR1 SGHRS and CDR2 YFSETQ. CDR3 residues: CASSLAGRVGNTIYF. The CDR3, as DNA: TGCGCCAGCAGCTTGGCGGGGAGAGTGGGGAACACCATATATTTT.

V is TRBV4-1 and J is TRBJ2-5; 8 bases fit TRBD1. Germline assignment: CDR1 MGHRA and CDR2 YSYEKL. The CDR3 covers 14 residues. V gave up 4 bases and J gave up 4 bases; unmatched junction bases: 5. DNA of the CDR3: TGCGCCAGCAGCCCGACAGGGGTTGTAGAGACCCAGTACTTC. Translated, it gives CASSPTGVVETQYF.

The V gene is TRBV19, the J gene TRBJ1-1, with 8 nucleotides matching TRBD1. Germline CDR1 and CDR2: LNHDA and SQIVND (reference sequence). This CDR3 spans 13 amino acids. V dropped 8 bases and J dropped 1; count of bases not matched to a gene: 3. The CDR3 reads CASGQGANTEAFF. In nucleotides, the CDR3 is TGTGCCAGTGGACAGGGAGCGAACACTGAAGCTTTCTTT.

The chain uses TRBV28 and TRBJ1-2, with 9 positions matching TRBD1. This CDR3 is 14 amino acids long. V gave up 5 bases and J gave up 4 bases; unmatched junction bases: 5. From germline, CDR1 is MDHEN and CDR2 SYDVKM. The CDR3: CASSGTGGGYGYTF. The CDR3, as DNA: TGTGCCAGCAGTGGTACAGGGGGCGGCTATGGCTACACCTTC.

The chain is built from TRBV5-1 and TRBJ2-1, with TRBD1 identical over 8 bases. The J segment lost 3 bases and the V segment lost 6 bases, leaving 5 bases of the junction unmatched. The CDR3 runs to 14 residues. CDR1 and CDR2 from the germline V gene are SGHRS and YFSETQ. The CDR3 region has the DNA TGCGCCAGCACCTCCGGGACAGGCTACAATGAGCAGTTCTTC. The encoded protein is CASTSGTGYNEQFF.

The V gene is TRBV4-1, the J gene TRBJ1-2; D is uncertain. The germline V and J ends were trimmed by 3 bases and 0 bases, with 8 bases remaining between them. The CDR3 is 14 residues long. Germline-derived CDR1 and CDR2 are MGHRA and YSYEKL. This chain's CDR3 is CASSQPGANYGYTF. In nucleotides, the CDR3 is TGCGCCAGCAGCCAGCCGGGAGCTAACTATGGCTACACCTTC.

This clone came up once. This same CDR3 is encoded by further DNA sequences in the sample. The gene calls are TRBV10-3 and TRBJ2-3; D gene uncertain. V lost 2 bases to trimming and J lost 2 bases, with 5 bases between them. CDR1 and CDR2 from the germline V gene are ENHRY and SYGVKD. CDR3 length equals 13 residues. In DNA form, the CDR3 reads TGTGCCATCAGTGAGCCCTCCACAGATACGCAGTATTTT. Residues: CAISEPSTDTQYF.

V gene TRBV5-1 combines with J gene TRBJ2-3; 9 nucleotides align to TRBD2. The CDR3 extends over 17 amino acids. Germline V gene lookup returns CDR1 SGHRS and CDR2 YFSETQ. With 4 bases clipped from V and 5 bases from J, the junction kept 14 bases outside the gene matches. CDR3 residues: CASSRGAGGRAGDTQYF. CDR3 in DNA: TGCGCCAGCAGCCGAGGGGCTGGCGGGAGGGCGGGAGATACGCAGTATTTT.